This entry lists 10 T cell receptor beta chains sequenced from one sample in a study of cytomegalovirus exposure and HLA in healthy donors. Both 60 Vbeta primers and 13 Jbeta primers went into the PCR. Using immunoSEQ multiplex PCR, the repertoire was profiled, and TCRdb retains in-frame clones only, with some absent. Here the sample spans approximately 190,000 clones, 80% being singletons. Sequenced: PBMCs. Receptors originate from a man in his forties in good health and CMV-seropositive.

The gene calls are TRBV11-2 and TRBJ1-1; D is unclear. Germline V gene data show CDR1 as SGHAT and CDR2 as FQNNGV. The CDR3 contains 15 residues. Deletions cut 1 base from V and 0 bases from J, with 9 bases between. The CDR3 protein is CASSLVGRLNTEAFF. The CDR3, as DNA: TGTGCCAGCAGCTTAGTGGGGAGGTTGAACACTGAAGCTTTCTTT.

The chain uses TRBV7-2 and TRBJ1-1, with 7 positions matching TRBD1. V dropped 6 bases and J dropped 0; count of bases not matched to a gene: 7. The CDR3 loop spans 15 amino acids. Germline values: CDR1 SGHTA, CDR2 FQGNSA. The CDR3 reads CASRPSDRLNTEAFF. The DNA for the CDR3 is TGTGCCAGCAGACCGTCGGACAGGCTGAACACTGAAGCTTTCTTT.

The gene calls are TRBV15 and TRBJ2-3; D is perhaps TRBD2 (5 bases). Germline lookup yields CDR1 LNHNV and CDR2 YYDKDF (reference sequence). The CDR3 has 13 residues. Trimming removed 11 bases at V and 6 bases at J, with 18 bases between. The DNA of the CDR3 is TGTGCCTCGACCGCGGGCTCCTCGGATACGCAGTATTTT. It yields the protein CASTAGSSDTQYF.

The chain uses TRBV30 and TRBJ2-3; possibly TRBD2 for D (7 bases). The CDR3 extends over 15 amino acids. The V gene's germline CDR1 is GTSNPN and CDR2 SVGIG (reference sequence). The V gene lost 2 bases and the J gene lost 4 bases, with 16 bases spanning the gap. The CDR3 DNA reads TGTGCCTGGAGTCGAGGGGGGGGTGGAGCAGATACGCAGTATTTT. This codes for CAWSRGGGGADTQYF.

The rearrangement joins TRBV4-2 to TRBJ1-2; no definite D call. Trimming stripped 1 base from V and 8 bases from J, with 11 bases between. The CDR3 has 13 amino acids. CDR1 and CDR2 (germline): LGHNA, YNFKEQ. The CDR3: CASSQGGKGGYTF. In DNA form, the CDR3 reads TGTGCCAGCAGCCAAGGCGGGAAAGGGGGCTACACCTTC.

The chain combines TRBV6-5 with TRBJ2-2; weak D call: TRBD1 (6 bases). The V gene's germline CDR1 is MNHEY and CDR2 SVGAGI. V was trimmed by 2 bases and J by 6 bases, leaving 13 bases between them. This CDR3 has 15 amino acids. Here the CDR3 reads CASSYIPTGPGELFF. The CDR3 DNA reads TGTGCCAGCAGTTACATCCCGACAGGCCCCGGGGAGCTGTTTTTT.

This clone was detected only a few times. The rearrangement links TRBV29-1 to TRBJ1-2; no clear D gene. This CDR3 has 12 residues. Trimming took 6 bases from V and 1 from J, leaving 9 bases between them. Germline CDR1 reads SQVTM; CDR2 reads ANQGSEA. CDR3 amino acids: CSVHELNYGYTF. The CDR3 DNA reads as TGCAGCGTCCACGAGCTTAACTATGGCTACACCTTC.

Regarding this clone: At the DNA level, this CDR3 is encoded by other sequences in the same sample as well. The J gene is TRBJ2-7, the V gene TRBV18; D may be TRBD1 (6 bases). The V gene lost 3 bases and the J gene lost 5 bases, with 11 bases spanning the gap. Germline loops: CDR1 KGHSH, CDR2 LQKENI. The CDR3 is 13 amino acids. The CDR3 bases are TGTGCCAGCTCACCTACAGGGAGCCACGAGCAGTACTTC. It translates to CASSPTGSHEQYF.

The gene calls are TRBV6-6 and TRBJ1-1; no clear D gene. CDR1 is MNHNY, CDR2 SVGAGI, per germline (reference sequence). The CDR3 consists of 15 residues. V was cut by 0 bases and J by 4 bases, with 12 bases left in between. The CDR3 DNA sequence: TGTGCCAGCAGTTACTCTCGAGGGTCGGTCACTGAAGCTTTCTTT. Protein sequence: CASSYSRGSVTEAFF.

The V gene is TRBV18, the J gene TRBJ1-2; 7 bases agree with TRBD1. After removal of 5 bases from V and 7 bases from J, the junction contained 7 bases not matched to a gene. Germline CDR1 is KGHSH and CDR2 is LQKENI. This CDR3 is 13 amino acids long. The CDR3 loop reads CASSEPGQRGYTF. CDR3 sequence (DNA): TGTGCCAGCTCAGAGCCGGGACAGCGTGGCTACACCTTC.